Each of the 18 T cell receptor beta chains below was sequenced from the same sample in a study of graft-versus-host responses after intestinal transplantation. Sequencing used immunoSEQ multiplex PCR; TCRdb keeps in-frame clones, though not all of them. The repertoire includes some 8,300 clones, 85% to 95% of them detected once, and roughly 1.5% sits in the top ten. The input for sequencing was PBMCs, taken around 31 days after intestinal transplant. The source is a human patient who received an intestinal transplant, so some T cells may come from the graft donor.

V usage is TRBV19 and J usage is TRBJ1-3; no clear D gene. Germline assignment: CDR1 LNHDA and CDR2 SQIVND (reference sequence). The germline V and J ends were trimmed by 2 bases and 0 bases, with 11 bases remaining between them. This CDR3 contains 16 residues. CDR3 nucleotide sequence: TGTGCCAGTAGTATATTCGACGCTCCCTCTGGAAACACCATATATTTT. Protein product: CASSIFDAPSGNTIYF. The full variable domain, its missing parts supplied by reference TRBV19 and TRBJ1-3, is DGGITQSPKYLFRKEGQNVTLSCEQNLNHDAMYWYRQDPGQGLRLIYYSQIVNDFQKGDIAEGYSVSREKKESFPLTVTSAQKNPTAFYLCASSIFDAPSGNTIYFGEGSWLTVV.

This chain links TRBV7-9 with TRBJ2-3; 10 bases are shared with TRBD2. With 8 bases clipped from V and 0 bases from J, the junction kept 2 bases outside the gene matches. Germline CDR1 and CDR2: SEHNR and FQNEAQ (reference sequence). The CDR3 length is 14 residues. The CDR3 nucleotides are TGTGCCAGCCGGACTAGCGGTAGCACAGATACGCAGTATTTT. It codes for CASRTSGSTDTQYF.

The V call is TRBV11-2, the J call TRBJ2-5, with D uncertain. The CDR3 consists of 14 residues. Deletions cut 2 bases from V and 2 bases from J, with 9 bases between. CDR1 and CDR2 (germline): SGHAT, FQNNGV. CDR3 sequence reads: CASSLLRPQETQYF. In DNA form, the CDR3 reads TGTGCCAGCAGCTTACTAAGGCCTCAAGAGACCCAGTACTTC.

The chain is built from TRBV6-5 and TRBJ2-1; maybe TRBD2 (7 bases). Germline V lookup: CDR1 MNHEY, CDR2 SVGAGI. V gave up 7 bases and J gave up 6 bases, with 10 bases separating them. The CDR3 runs 12 residues. Here the CDR3 reads CASKGGGNEQFF. CDR3 coding DNA: TGTGCCAGCAAAGGGGGGGGCAATGAGCAGTTCTTC.

The chain joins TRBV4-1 to TRBJ2-1, with a possible D match to TRBD1 (5 bases). Germline CDR1 and CDR2: MGHRA and YSYEKL. Trimming pared 1 base from V and 5 bases from J, leaving 15 bases between. This CDR3 region has 16 residues. In DNA form, the CDR3 reads TGCGCCAGCAGCCAAGGTGCCCTACTGGGGCACAATGAGCAGTTCTTC. This sequence encodes CASSQGALLGHNEQFF.

This sequence joins TRBV30 and TRBJ2-5; no clear D gene. V was clipped by 0 bases and J by 5 bases, with 4 bases between them. Germline CDR1 is GTSNPN and CDR2 is SVGIG (reference sequence). This CDR3 has 11 amino acids. As DNA, the CDR3 is TGTGCCTGGAGTGTAGGCGAGACCCAGTACTTC. It translates to CAWSVGETQYF.

CDR3 sequence reads: CSAGDRGSNQPQHF. The CDR3 DNA sequence: TGCAGCGCCGGCGACAGGGGTAGTAATCAGCCCCAGCATTTT. The chain couples TRBV29-1 to TRBJ1-5, with 8 nucleotides matching TRBD1. J gave up 4 bases and V 7 bases, and 9 bases lay outside the gene matches. This CDR3 is 14 amino acids long. CDR1 SQVTM and CDR2 ANQGSEA come from the germline V gene.

The gene calls are TRBV9 and TRBJ2-2, with TRBD2 matching over 8 bases. CDR1 SGDLS and CDR2 YYNGEE come from the germline V gene. Trimming at V came to 0 bases and at J to 5 bases, leaving 6 bases not matched to a gene. This CDR3 is 16 amino acids long. The CDR3 region is CASSVVGGAATGELFF. Here the CDR3 DNA reads TGTGCCAGCAGCGTAGTCGGGGGGGCCGCAACCGGGGAGCTGTTTTTT.

The V and J genes are TRBV4-1 and TRBJ1-5; no clear D. Germline V gene data show CDR1 as MGHRA and CDR2 as YSYEKL. Deletions cut 0 bases from V and 5 bases from J, with 11 bases between. This CDR3 region has 15 residues. This CDR3 is CASSQDWGRDQPQHF. The CDR3 coding sequence is TGCGCCAGCAGCCAAGATTGGGGTAGGGATCAGCCCCAGCATTTT.

CDR3 region: CASSDEGDEQFF. The CDR3 DNA follows: TGCGCCAGCAGTGACGAGGGTGACGAGCAGTTCTTC. This chain joins TRBV10-1 and TRBJ2-1; weak D call: TRBD2 (5 bases). CDR3 size: 12 residues. V was shortened by 3 bases and J by 10 bases, with 10 bases between the two germline ends. The V gene's germline CDR1 is WNHNN and CDR2 SYGVQD (reference sequence).

The V gene is TRBV5-1, the J gene TRBJ2-7; the D is unclear. The CDR3 runs 15 residues. The germline CDR1 and CDR2 sequences are SGHRS and YFSETQ. Trimming stripped 1 base from V and 2 bases from J, with 13 bases between. CDR3 sequence (DNA): TGCGCCAGCAGCTTGTTTTCCGGGTCGACCTACGAGCAGTACTTC. Protein sequence: CASSLFSGSTYEQYF.

The chain joins TRBV5-6 to TRBJ2-3; D perhaps matches TRBD1 (5 bases). The germline CDR1 and CDR2 sequences are SGHDT and YYEEEE. Trimming pared 4 bases from V and 4 bases from J, leaving 16 bases between. The CDR3 contains 15 residues. The CDR3 sequence: CASSPDRVPPDTQYF. DNA of the CDR3: TGTGCCAGCAGCCCAGACAGAGTACCTCCAGATACGCAGTATTTT.

The V and J genes are TRBV5-1 and TRBJ1-1, with unresolved D. CDR3 length: 14 residues. In germline, CDR1 is SGHRS, CDR2 YFSETQ. Trimming shortened V by 1 base and J by 1 base, and 8 bases separated the two germline ends. Written as DNA, the CDR3 is TGCGCCAGCAGCTTGAACGGGAAGAACACTGAAGCTTTCTTT. Amino acids: CASSLNGKNTEAFF.

The chain combines TRBV2 with TRBJ2-5; D remains unclear. The CDR3 runs 11 residues. V was cut by 1 base and J by 5 bases, with 2 bases left in between. Germline V gene data show CDR1 as SNHLY and CDR2 as FYNNEI. CDR3 loop: CASSEGETQYF. CDR3 nucleotides: TGTGCCAGCAGTGAAGGGGAGACCCAGTACTTC.

The CDR3: CASSVGAGDSYEQYF. The CDR3 coding sequence is TGTGCCAGCAGCGTAGGAGCGGGGGACTCCTACGAGCAGTACTTC. This chain links TRBV9 with TRBJ2-7; 8 bases are a match to TRBD2. Germline V gene data show CDR1 as SGDLS and CDR2 as YYNGEE. The CDR3 runs to 15 residues. The junction had 2 bases not matched to a gene; V was cut back by 0 bases and J by 0 bases.

The chain employs TRBV6-6 and TRBJ2-2; no firm D call. Trimming cost V 0 bases and J 6 bases, with 2 bases left between them. CDR3 length equals 12 residues. In germline, CDR1 is MNHNY, CDR2 SVGAGI (reference sequence). The CDR3 coding sequence is TGTGCCAGCAGTTACTCGCCCGGGGAGCTGTTTTTT. The encoded protein is CASSYSPGELFF.

The chain uses TRBV11-2 and TRBJ2-7; TRBD1 matches at 7 bases. The CDR3 contains 15 residues. Trimming took 5 bases from V and 5 from J; bases not matched to a gene: 12. In germline, CDR1 is SGHAT, CDR2 FQNNGV. Here the CDR3 reads CASSPGQVFSHEQYF. The CDR3 DNA follows: TGTGCCAGCAGCCCCGGACAGGTCTTTTCCCACGAGCAGTACTTC. The variable domain in full, completed from reference TRBV11-2 and TRBJ2-7, reads EAGVAQSPRYKIIEKRQSVAFWCNPISGHATLYWYQQILGQGPKLLIQFQNNGVVDDSQLPKDRFSAERLKGVDSTLKIQPAKLEDSAVYLCASSPGQVFSHEQYFGPGTRLTVT.

The V gene is TRBV7-9, the J gene TRBJ1-6; D remains unclear. Trimming shortened V by 5 bases and J by 0 bases, and 11 bases separated the two germline ends. CDR3 length equals 16 residues. Germline V gene lookup returns CDR1 SEHNR and CDR2 FQNEAQ (reference sequence). The CDR3 DNA follows: TGTGCCAGCAGCCCGTGGGAGAGCTCCTATAATTCACCCCTCCACTTT. It codes for CASSPWESSYNSPLHF.